This TCR beta chain was sequenced in a study of blood T cell repertoires in COVID-19. Across the whole study: COVID-19 samples, acute and convalescent, were from the United States, Italy and Spain. Sources were T cells, B-cell-depleted T cells, or PBMCs; the material itself was cDNA or gDNA.

The authors' processing: By means of reference gene primer amplification, nucleated cell counts were estimated. This table comes from immunoSEQ multiplex PCR, and its TCRdb copy is limited to in-frame clones, with some not included. V and J calls and clone size are copied from that table; D and trimming were computed from the DNA. The sample includes a few hundred thousand clones, about four fifths of them seen just once. V lost 6 bases and J lost 4; bases outside the gene matches: 9. Germline V gene sequence: CDR1 MNHEY, CDR2 SVGAGI. The CDR3 is made up of 15 amino acids. The rearrangement uses TRBV6-5 and TRBJ1-1, with 9 bases identical to TRBD1. Sequencing was performed on peripheral blood. The sequence was collected from a young woman with acute or convalescent COVID-19. This CDR3 reads CASSQTEQGATEAFF. The CDR3 region has the DNA TGTGCCAGCAGCCAGACTGAACAGGGGGCCACTGAAGCTTTCTTT.